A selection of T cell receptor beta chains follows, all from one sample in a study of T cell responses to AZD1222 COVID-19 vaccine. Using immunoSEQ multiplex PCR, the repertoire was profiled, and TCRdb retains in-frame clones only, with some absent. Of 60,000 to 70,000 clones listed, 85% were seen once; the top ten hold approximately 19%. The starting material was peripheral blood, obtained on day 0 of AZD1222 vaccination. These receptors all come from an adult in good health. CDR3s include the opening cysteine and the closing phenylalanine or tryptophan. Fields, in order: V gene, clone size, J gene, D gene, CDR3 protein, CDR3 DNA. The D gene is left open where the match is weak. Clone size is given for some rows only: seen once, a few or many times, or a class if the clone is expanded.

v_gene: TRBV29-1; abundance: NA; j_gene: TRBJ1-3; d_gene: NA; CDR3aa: CSVEGGGRTGNTIYF; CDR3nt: TGCAGCGTTGAGGGTGGGGGGCGGACTGGAAACACCATATATTTT
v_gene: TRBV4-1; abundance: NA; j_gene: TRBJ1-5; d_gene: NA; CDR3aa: CASSQDPGLNQPQHF; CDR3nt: TGCGCCAGCAGCCAAGATCCGGGCTTGAATCAGCCCCAGCATTTT
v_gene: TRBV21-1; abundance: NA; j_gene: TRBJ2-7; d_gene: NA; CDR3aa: CASSKGGGTTYEQYF; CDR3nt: TGTGCCAGCAGCAAAGGAGGGGGGACGACCTACGAGCAGTACTTC
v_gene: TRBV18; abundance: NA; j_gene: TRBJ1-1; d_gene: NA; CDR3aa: CASSLGYGQNTEAFF; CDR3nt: TGTGCCAGCTCCCTCGGGTACGGGCAGAACACTGAAGCTTTCTTT
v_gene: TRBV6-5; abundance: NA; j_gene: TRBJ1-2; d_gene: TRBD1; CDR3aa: CASSTQGAGAYGYTF; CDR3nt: TGTGCCAGCAGTACACAGGGGGCCGGGGCCTATGGCTACACCTTC
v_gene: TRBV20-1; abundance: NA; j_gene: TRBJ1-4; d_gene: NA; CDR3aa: CSASSGVIEKLFF; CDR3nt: TGCAGTGCTAGTTCTGGGGTTATTGAAAAACTGTTTTTT
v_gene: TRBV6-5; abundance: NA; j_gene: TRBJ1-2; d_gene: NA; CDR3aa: CASRTPNYGYTF; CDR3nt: TGTGCCAGCCGCACACCTAACTATGGCTACACCTTC
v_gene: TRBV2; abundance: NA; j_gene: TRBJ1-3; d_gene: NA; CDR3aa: CASSERKVDTIYF; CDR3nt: TGTGCCAGCAGTGAAAGGAAGGTAGACACCATATATTTT
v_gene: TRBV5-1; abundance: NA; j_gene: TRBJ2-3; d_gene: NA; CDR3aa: CASSLVGIADTQYF; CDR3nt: TGCGCCAGCAGCTTGGTAGGGATAGCAGATACGCAGTATTTT
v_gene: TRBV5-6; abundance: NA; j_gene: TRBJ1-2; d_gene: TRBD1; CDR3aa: CASSLRTGGFSHGYTF; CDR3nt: TGTGCCAGCAGCTTGCGAACAGGGGGGTTCTCTCACGGCTACACCTTC
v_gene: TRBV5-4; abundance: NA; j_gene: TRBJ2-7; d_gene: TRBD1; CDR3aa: CASSRGQAGQYF; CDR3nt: TGTGCCAGCAGCCGGGGACAGGCCGGGCAGTACTTC
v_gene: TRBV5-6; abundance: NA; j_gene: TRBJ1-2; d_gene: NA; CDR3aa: CASSLLSQGYYGYTF; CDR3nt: TGTGCCAGCAGCTTGCTCAGTCAGGGGTACTATGGCTACACCTTC
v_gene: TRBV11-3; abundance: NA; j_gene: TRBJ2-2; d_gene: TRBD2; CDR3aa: CASSPRGLAGAAGELFF; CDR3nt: TGTGCCAGCAGCCCTAGAGGACTAGCGGGGGCGGCCGGGGAGCTGTTTTTT
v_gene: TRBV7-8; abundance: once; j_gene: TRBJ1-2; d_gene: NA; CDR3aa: CASSTHQGFGYGYTF; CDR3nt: TGTGCCAGCAGCACACACCAGGGGTTTGGCTATGGCTACACCTTC
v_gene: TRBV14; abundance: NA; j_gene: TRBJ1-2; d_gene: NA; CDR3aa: CASSQVHVAYGYTF; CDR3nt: TGTGCCAGCAGCCAAGTTCATGTGGCCTATGGCTACACCTTC
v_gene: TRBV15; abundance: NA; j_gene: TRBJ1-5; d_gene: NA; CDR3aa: CATHLGAGNQPQHF; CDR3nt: TGTGCCACCCACCTGGGGGCGGGCAATCAGCCCCAGCATTTT
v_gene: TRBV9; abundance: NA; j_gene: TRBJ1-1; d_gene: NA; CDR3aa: CASSVGGVNTEAFF; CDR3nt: TGTGCCAGCAGCGTAGGCGGAGTAAACACTGAAGCTTTCTTT
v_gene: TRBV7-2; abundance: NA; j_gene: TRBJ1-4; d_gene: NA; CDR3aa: CASSFPNEKLFF; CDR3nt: TGTGCCAGCAGCTTCCCTAATGAAAAACTGTTTTTT
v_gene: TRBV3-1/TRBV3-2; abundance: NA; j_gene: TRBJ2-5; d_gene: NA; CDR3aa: CASSPSKGQYF; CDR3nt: TGTGCCAGCAGCCCCTCCAAGGGCCAGTACTTC
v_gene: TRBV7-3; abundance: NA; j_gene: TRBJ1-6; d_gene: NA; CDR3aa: CASSAGRDNSPLHF; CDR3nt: TGTGCCAGCAGCGCGGGACGGGATAATTCACCCCTCCACTTT
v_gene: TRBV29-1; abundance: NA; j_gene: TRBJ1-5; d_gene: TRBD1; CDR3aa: CSVGQGRNQPQHF; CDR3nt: TGCAGCGTTGGACAGGGGAGAAATCAGCCCCAGCATTTT
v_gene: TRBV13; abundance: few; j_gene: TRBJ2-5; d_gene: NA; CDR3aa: CASSLAVRQETQYF; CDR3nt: TGTGCCAGCAGCTTGGCAGTTCGCCAAGAGACCCAGTACTTC
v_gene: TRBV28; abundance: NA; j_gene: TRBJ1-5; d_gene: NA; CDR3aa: CASTLAGENQPQHF; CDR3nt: TGTGCCAGCACCCTTGCGGGGGAAAATCAGCCCCAGCATTTT
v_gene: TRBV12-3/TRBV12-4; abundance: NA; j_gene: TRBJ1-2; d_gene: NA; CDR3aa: CASSLRELSYTF; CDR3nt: TGTGCCAGCAGTCTCAGGGAGTTGAGCTACACCTTC
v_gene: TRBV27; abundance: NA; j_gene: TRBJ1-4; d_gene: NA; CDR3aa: CASSFLQITNEKLFF; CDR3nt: TGTGCCAGCAGTTTCCTACAGATAACTAATGAAAAACTGTTTTTT
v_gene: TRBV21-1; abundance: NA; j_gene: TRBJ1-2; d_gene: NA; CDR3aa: CASSRLEGSFGYTF; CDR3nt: TGTGCCAGCAGCAGGTTGGAGGGTTCATTCGGCTACACCTTC
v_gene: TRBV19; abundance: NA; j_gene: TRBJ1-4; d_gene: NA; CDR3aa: CASSMTNEKLFF; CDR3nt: TGTGCCAGTAGTATGACTAATGAAAAACTGTTTTTT
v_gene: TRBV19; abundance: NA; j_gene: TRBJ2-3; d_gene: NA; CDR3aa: CASSPSGGPWTDTQYF; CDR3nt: TGTGCCAGTAGCCCGTCCGGGGGGCCGTGGACAGATACGCAGTATTTT
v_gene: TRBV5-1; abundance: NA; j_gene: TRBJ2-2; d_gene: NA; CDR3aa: CASSSTVTGELFF; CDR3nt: TGCGCCAGCAGCTCTACAGTAACCGGGGAGCTGTTTTTT
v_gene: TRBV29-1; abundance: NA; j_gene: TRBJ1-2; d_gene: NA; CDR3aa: CSVDKGRVSGYTF; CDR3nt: TGCAGCGTTGATAAGGGGAGGGTTTCTGGCTACACCTTC
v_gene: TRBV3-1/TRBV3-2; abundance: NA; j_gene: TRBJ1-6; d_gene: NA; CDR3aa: CASSQEPGGKSPLHF; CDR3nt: TGTGCCAGCAGCCAAGAACCGGGGGGGAAATCACCCCTCCACTTT
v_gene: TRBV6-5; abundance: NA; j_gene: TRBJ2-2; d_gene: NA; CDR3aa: CAIRPPANTGELFF; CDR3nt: TGTGCCATTCGGCCGCCAGCGAACACCGGGGAGCTGTTTTTT
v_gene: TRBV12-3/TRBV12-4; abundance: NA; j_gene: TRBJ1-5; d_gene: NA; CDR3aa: CASSRALNQPQHF; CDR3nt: TGTGCCAGCAGTCGGGCCCTGAACCAGCCCCAGCATTTT
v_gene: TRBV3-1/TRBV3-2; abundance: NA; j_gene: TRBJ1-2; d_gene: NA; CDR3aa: CASSQERLGPYTF; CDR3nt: TGTGCCAGCAGCCAAGAGAGGTTGGGTCCCTACACCTTC